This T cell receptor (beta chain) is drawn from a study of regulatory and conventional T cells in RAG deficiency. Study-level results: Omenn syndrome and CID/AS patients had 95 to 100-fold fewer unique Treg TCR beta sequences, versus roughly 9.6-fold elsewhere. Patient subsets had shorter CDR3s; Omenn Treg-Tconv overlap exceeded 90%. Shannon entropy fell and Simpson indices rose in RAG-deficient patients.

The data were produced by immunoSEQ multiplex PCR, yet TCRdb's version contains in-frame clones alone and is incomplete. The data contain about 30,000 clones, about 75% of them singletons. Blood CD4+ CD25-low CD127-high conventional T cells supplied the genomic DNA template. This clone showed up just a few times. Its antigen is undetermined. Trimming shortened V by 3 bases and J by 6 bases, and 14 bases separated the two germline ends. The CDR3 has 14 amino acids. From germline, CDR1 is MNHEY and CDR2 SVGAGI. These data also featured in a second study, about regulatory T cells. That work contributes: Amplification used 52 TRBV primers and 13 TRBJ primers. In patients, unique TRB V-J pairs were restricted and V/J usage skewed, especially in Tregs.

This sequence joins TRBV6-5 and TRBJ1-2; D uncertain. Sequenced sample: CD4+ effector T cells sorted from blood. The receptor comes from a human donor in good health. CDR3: CASSYVGSANGYTF. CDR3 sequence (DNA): TGTGCCAGCAGTTATGTCGGGAGCGCAAATGGCTACACCTTC.